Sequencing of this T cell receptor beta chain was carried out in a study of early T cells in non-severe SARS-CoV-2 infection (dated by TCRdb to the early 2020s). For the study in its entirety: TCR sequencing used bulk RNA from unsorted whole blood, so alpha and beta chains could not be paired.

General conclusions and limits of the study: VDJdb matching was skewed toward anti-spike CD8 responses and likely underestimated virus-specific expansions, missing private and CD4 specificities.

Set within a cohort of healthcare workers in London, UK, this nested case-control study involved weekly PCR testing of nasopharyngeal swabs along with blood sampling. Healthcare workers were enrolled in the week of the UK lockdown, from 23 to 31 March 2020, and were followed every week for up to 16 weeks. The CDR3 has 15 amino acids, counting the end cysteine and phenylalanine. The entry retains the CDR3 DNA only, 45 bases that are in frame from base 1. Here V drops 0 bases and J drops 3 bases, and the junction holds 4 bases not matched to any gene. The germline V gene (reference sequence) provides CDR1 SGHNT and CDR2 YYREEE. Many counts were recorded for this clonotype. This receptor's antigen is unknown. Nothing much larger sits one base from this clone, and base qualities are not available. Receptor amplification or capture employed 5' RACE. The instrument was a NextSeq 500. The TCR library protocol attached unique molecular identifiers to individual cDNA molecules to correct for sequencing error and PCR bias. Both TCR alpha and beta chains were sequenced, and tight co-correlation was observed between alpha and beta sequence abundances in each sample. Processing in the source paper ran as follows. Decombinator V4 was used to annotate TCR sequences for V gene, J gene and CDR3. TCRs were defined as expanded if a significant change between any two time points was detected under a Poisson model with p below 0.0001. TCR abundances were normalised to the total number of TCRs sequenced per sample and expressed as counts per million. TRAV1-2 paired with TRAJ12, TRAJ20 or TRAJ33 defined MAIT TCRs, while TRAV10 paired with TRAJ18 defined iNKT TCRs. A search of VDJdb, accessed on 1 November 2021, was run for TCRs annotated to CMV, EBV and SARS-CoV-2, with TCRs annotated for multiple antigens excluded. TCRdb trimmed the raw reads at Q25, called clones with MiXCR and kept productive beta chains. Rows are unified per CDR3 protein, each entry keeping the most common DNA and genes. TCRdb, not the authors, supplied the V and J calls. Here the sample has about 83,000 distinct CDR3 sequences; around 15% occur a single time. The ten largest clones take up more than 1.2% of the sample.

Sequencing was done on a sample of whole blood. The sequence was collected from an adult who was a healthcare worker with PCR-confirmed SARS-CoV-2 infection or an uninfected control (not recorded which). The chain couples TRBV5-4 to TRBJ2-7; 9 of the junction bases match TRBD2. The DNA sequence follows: TGTGCCAGCAGCTTGGATGGCGGGGGGGTCTACGAGCAGTACTTC. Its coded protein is CASSLDGGGVYEQYF.